Following are 11 T cell receptor beta chains from one sample sequenced in a study of shared clonotypes between healthy human individuals. The assay was immunoSEQ multiplex PCR, and TCRdb's table has in-frame clones only and misses some. The data contain roughly 500,000 clones, less than 80% of them singletons. Sequenced: PBMCs. Receptors originate from a woman aged 40 to 55 in good health. Some clones in this sample may be carry-over from other donors' samples.

The chain employs TRBV28 and TRBJ1-6; unclear D gene. CDR3 length: 14 residues. Looked up from germline, CDR1 is MDHEN and CDR2 is SYDVKM. Trimming pared 6 bases from V and 6 bases from J, leaving 12 bases between. CDR3 DNA: TGTGCCAGCAGCCCGTTCCCCGGTAATTCACCCCTCCACTTT. Encoded protein: CASSPFPGNSPLHF.

In DNA, the CDR3 is TGTGCCAGCAGACCCTCGGGAGGGCTTTCCCACGAGCAGTACTTC. This sequence encodes CASRPSGGLSHEQYF. The chain links TRBV28 to TRBJ2-7, with TRBD2 matching 8 bases. Germline assignment: CDR1 MDHEN and CDR2 SYDVKM. J was trimmed by 5 bases and V by 6 bases; bases with no gene match: 12. CDR3 length equals 15 residues.

The chain has TRBV18 and TRBJ1-3; D might be TRBD1 (6 bases). Germline lookup yields CDR1 KGHSH and CDR2 LQKENI. Trimming cost V 3 bases and J 3 bases, with 15 bases left between them. The CDR3 covers 16 residues. CDR3: CASSPGGSGLGNTIYF. CDR3 DNA sequence: TGTGCCAGCTCACCGGGGGGCTCAGGTCTTGGAAACACCATATATTTT. Based on the CDR3 plus reference TRBV18 and TRBJ1-3, the full variable domain is NAGVMQNPRHLVRRRGQEARLRCSPMKGHSHVYWYRQLPEEGLKFMVYLQKENIIDESGMPKERFSAEFPKEGPSILRIQQVVRGDSAAYFCASSPGGSGLGNTIYFGEGSWLTVV.

This clone was seen a few times. J is TRBJ2-5 and V is TRBV10-3; 11 bases align to TRBD1. This CDR3 region has 15 residues. V was clipped by 4 bases and J by 4 bases; unmatched bases: 5. Germline V gene sequence: CDR1 ENHRY, CDR2 SYGVKD. The CDR3 loop reads CAISATGTGGETQYF. DNA for the CDR3: TGTGCCATCAGTGCAACCGGGACAGGGGGAGAGACCCAGTACTTC.

The chain carries TRBV9 and TRBJ1-1; possibly TRBD1 for D (5 bases). Germline V CDR1 and CDR2: SGDLS, YYNGEE. CDR3 length: 15 residues. V lost 3 bases and J lost 1, with 13 bases in between. CDR3 residues: CASSEGPLSNTEAFF. CDR3 sequence (DNA): TGTGCCAGCAGCGAGGGACCCCTTTCGAACACTGAAGCTTTCTTT.

The table lists this clone with a count of one. J is TRBJ2-7 and V is TRBV10-2, with D uncertain. The CDR3 length is 11 residues. V lost 2 bases, J lost 4 bases, and 3 bases lay in between. Looked up from germline, CDR1 is WSHSY and CDR2 is SAAADI. The CDR3 here is CASSEGYEQYF. The CDR3 DNA reads as TGCGCCAGCAGTGAGGGGTACGAGCAGTACTTC.

The chain links TRBV9 to TRBJ2-2; D possibly corresponds to TRBD1 (6 bases). This CDR3 is 16 amino acids long. Germline lookup yields CDR1 SGDLS and CDR2 YYNGEE. V lost 0 bases to trimming and J lost 3 bases, with 12 bases between them. The CDR3 protein is CASSVGGDTHTGELFF. The DNA of the CDR3 is TGTGCCAGCAGCGTAGGAGGGGACACACACACCGGGGAGCTGTTTTTT.

J is TRBJ1-2 and V is TRBV2; the D is unclear. Between the trimmed V and J ends, which lost 4 bases and 4 bases, there was a span of 13 bases. The CDR3 spans 14 residues. Per the germline V gene, CDR1 is SNHLY and CDR2 is FYNNEI. CDR3 DNA sequence: TGTGCCAGCAGTGTGTATAGCCAGATCTATGGCTACACCTTC. This sequence encodes CASSVYSQIYGYTF.

This rearrangement joins TRBV28 to TRBJ1-5, with D possibly TRBD1 on 6 matching bases. The CDR3 consists of 15 residues. Germline loops: CDR1 MDHEN, CDR2 SYDVKM. V dropped 2 bases and J dropped 6 bases, with 14 bases sitting between them. DNA of the CDR3: TGTGCCAGCAGTTTAAGTGTCAGGGGAGGTCAGCCCCAGCATTTT. Its translation is CASSLSVRGGQPQHF.

This clone was picked up one time. The sample contains more than one DNA sequence encoding this CDR3. The genes are TRBV28 and TRBJ2-5; no definite D call. The CDR3 is 14 amino acids. CDR1 and CDR2 from the germline V gene are MDHEN and SYDVKM. V shed 3 bases and J shed 2 bases, with 10 bases lying between them. The CDR3 sequence is CASSLGGRQETQYF. The CDR3 DNA is TGTGCCAGCAGTTTGGGCGGTAGGCAAGAGACCCAGTACTTC.

The rearrangement links TRBV7-2 to TRBJ2-3; D unresolved. Germline CDR1 and CDR2: SGHTA and FQGNSA. V shed 5 bases and J shed 8 bases, with 17 bases lying between them. The CDR3 runs to 14 residues. The CDR3 loop is CASSPAGLYGTQYF. CDR3 nucleotide sequence: TGTGCCAGCAGCCCCGCCGGGTTGTATGGTACGCAGTATTTT.